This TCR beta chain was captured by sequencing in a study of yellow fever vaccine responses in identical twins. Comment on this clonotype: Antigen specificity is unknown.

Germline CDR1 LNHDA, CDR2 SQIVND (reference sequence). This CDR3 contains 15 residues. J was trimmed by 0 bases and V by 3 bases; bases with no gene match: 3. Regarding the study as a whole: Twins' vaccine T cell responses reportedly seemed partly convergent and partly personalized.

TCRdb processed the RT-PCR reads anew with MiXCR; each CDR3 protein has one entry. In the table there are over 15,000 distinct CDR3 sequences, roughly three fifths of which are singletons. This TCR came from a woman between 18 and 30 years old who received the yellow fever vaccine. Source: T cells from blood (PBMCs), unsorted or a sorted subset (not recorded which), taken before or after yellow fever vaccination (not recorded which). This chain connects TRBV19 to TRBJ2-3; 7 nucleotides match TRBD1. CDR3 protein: CASSMTDRSTDTQYF. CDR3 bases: TGTGCCAGTAGTATGACGGACAGGAGCACAGATACGCAGTATTTT.